These T cell receptor beta chains were read from a single sample in a study of OX40 agonist ivuxolimab in advanced cancers. Sequencing used immunoSEQ multiplex PCR; TCRdb keeps in-frame clones, though not all of them. The data show tens of thousands of clones, about 91% seen once. The sequenced sample was CD4+ or CD8+ T cells sorted from blood, obtained in a trial of the OX40 agonist ivuxolimab. These receptors all stem from an adult with an advanced solid tumor such as melanoma, head and neck, liver or kidney cancer. Both conserved end residues are part of each CDR3. D genes are given only for firm matches. Some rows mark clone size as missing; the rest say once, few, many or name a class of expanded clone.

d_gene	v_gene	j_gene	abundance	CDR3aa	CDR3nt
TRBD1	TRBV11-2	TRBJ1-2	.	CASSLQGEGGYTF	TGTGCCAGCAGCTTACAGGGGGAGGGTGGCTACACCTTC
.	TRBV2	TRBJ1-4	.	CASSEALEKLFF	TGTGCCAGCAGTGAAGCGCTCGAAAAACTGTTTTTT
TRBD1	TRBV6-6	TRBJ2-7	once	CASSKTGGYEQYF	TGTGCCAGCAGTAAGACAGGGGGCTACGAGCAGTACTTC
.	TRBV5-5	TRBJ1-5	.	CASSLDSSNQPQHF	TGTGCCAGCAGCCTTGACAGTAGCAATCAGCCCCAGCATTTT
.	TRBV6-5	TRBJ1-1	.	CASTTGNTEAFF	TGTGCCAGCACGACAGGGAACACTGAAGCTTTCTTT
.	TRBV6-1	TRBJ1-6	.	CASSPTGPNSPLHF	TGTGCCAGCAGTCCCACGGGCCCAAATTCACCCCTCCACTTT
.	TRBV7-6	TRBJ2-5	.	CASSLELLGVETQYF	TGTGCCAGCAGCTTAGAACTACTAGGTGTGGAGACCCAGTACTTC
TRBD1	TRBV10-3	TRBJ1-3	.	CAITPGQDSGNTIYF	TGTGCCATCACCCCGGGACAGGACTCCGGAAACACCATATATTTT
.	TRBV19	TRBJ1-5	.	CASTGSKWGSNQPQHF	TGTGCCAGTACAGGTTCGAAATGGGGTAGCAATCAGCCCCAGCATTTT
.	TRBV27	TRBJ1-3	.	CASASVSGNTIYF	TGTGCCAGCGCCAGCGTCTCTGGAAACACCATATATTTT
.	TRBV7-8	TRBJ1-5	.	CASSEGILGNQPQHF	TGTGCCAGCAGCGAAGGAATATTGGGCAATCAGCCCCAGCATTTT
.	TRBV6-1	TRBJ2-2	.	CASSTAPGSTGELFF	TGTGCCAGCAGTACCGCTCCGGGCAGCACCGGGGAGCTGTTTTTT
.	TRBV30	TRBJ2-7	.	CAWSSSSEQYF	TGTGCCTGGAGTTCTAGTAGCGAGCAGTACTTC
TRBD2	TRBV6-5	TRBJ2-5	.	CASTGLAGAQETQYF	TGTGCCAGCACCGGACTAGCGGGAGCTCAAGAGACCCAGTACTTC
TRBD2	TRBV19	TRBJ2-1	.	CASSTRSGGSYNEQFF	TGTGCCAGTAGTACCCGAAGCGGGGGCTCCTACAATGAGCAGTTCTTC
.	TRBV19	TRBJ1-6	few	CASTGTRNSPLHF	TGTGCCAGTACCGGGACACGCAATTCACCCCTCCACTTT
.	TRBV9	TRBJ1-1	.	CASSLDQGTEAFF	TGTGCCAGCAGTCTCGACCAGGGTACTGAAGCTTTCTTT
.	TRBV13	TRBJ2-1	few	CASSTSFLTFYNEQFF	TGTGCCAGCAGCACCTCTTTCTTGACCTTTTACAATGAGCAGTTCTTC
.	TRBV29-1	TRBJ2-3	.	CSYRTGPDTQYF	TGCAGCTATCGAACGGGCCCAGATACGCAGTATTTT
.	TRBV5-4	TRBJ2-7	.	CAGSRGSIPYEQYF	TGTGCCGGGTCCAGAGGGTCTATTCCCTACGAGCAGTACTTC
.	TRBV9	TRBJ1-6	.	CASSVGPGGSPLHF	TGTGCCAGCAGCGTAGGTCCCGGGGGTTCACCCCTCCACTTT
TRBD2	TRBV16	TRBJ2-5	.	CASSNYGTSEQETQYF	TGTGCCAGCAGCAACTACGGGACTAGCGAACAAGAGACCCAGTACTTC
TRBD2	TRBV7-3	TRBJ2-1	.	CASSSLGLAGGGNEQFF	TGTGCCAGCAGCTCCCTTGGACTAGCGGGAGGTGGAAATGAGCAGTTCTTC
TRBD2	TRBV15	TRBJ2-1	.	CATSRDRTSGITRPYNEQFF	TGTGCCACCAGCAGAGATAGGACTAGCGGGATAACTAGGCCCTACAATGAGCAGTTCTTC
TRBD2	TRBV5-1	TRBJ2-4	.	CASSQGLGLAKNIQYF	TGCGCCAGCAGCCAGGGACTAGGCCTAGCCAAAAACATTCAGTACTTC
.	TRBV7-2	TRBJ1-4	.	CASTDRSTNEKLFF	TGTGCCAGCACCGACAGATCAACTAATGAAAAACTGTTTTTT
.	TRBV9	TRBJ2-2	.	CASSVFQGGTGELFF	TGTGCCAGCAGCGTATTCCAGGGAGGCACCGGGGAGCTGTTTTTT
.	TRBV6-6	TRBJ1-2	.	CASSYSTVIYGYTF	TGTGCCAGCAGTTACTCGACAGTGATCTATGGCTACACCTTC
TRBD1	TRBV27	TRBJ1-2	.	CASSWTGANRNYGYTF	TGTGCCAGCAGTTGGACAGGGGCGAATCGCAACTATGGCTACACCTTC
TRBD1	TRBV27	TRBJ2-7	once	CASSSGQPYEQYF	TGTGCCAGCAGTTCGGGACAGCCCTACGAGCAGTACTTC
TRBD1	TRBV10-3	TRBJ1-1	few	CAISLDRGNTEAFF	TGTGCCATCAGTCTTGACAGGGGGAACACTGAAGCTTTCTTT
TRBD1	TRBV6-5	TRBJ1-4	.	CASSSSGGRNEKLFF	TGTGCCAGCAGTTCCTCAGGGGGCAGGAATGAAAAACTGTTTTTT
.	TRBV7-6	TRBJ2-5	.	CASSPDRPETQYF	TGTGCCAGCAGCCCCGACAGGCCGGAGACCCAGTACTTC
.	TRBV5-1	TRBJ2-3	.	CASSLGRVNTDTQYF	TGCGCCAGCAGCTTGGGAAGGGTAAACACAGATACGCAGTATTTT
.	TRBV7-6	TRBJ2-2	.	CASRSGTANTGELFF	TGTGCCAGCCGCTCCGGGACGGCGAACACCGGGGAGCTGTTTTTT
TRBD1	TRBV29-1	TRBJ2-5	.	CSDRDSRGETQYF	TGCAGCGACCGGGACAGTCGAGGGGAGACCCAGTACTTC
.	TRBV7-3	TRBJ2-3	once	CASSPRGRAELPTDTQYF	TGTGCCAGCAGCCCCCGGGGTCGCGCTGAACTACCCACAGATACGCAGTATTTT
TRBD2	TRBV11-3	TRBJ2-5	.	CASSTTSGQETQYF	TGTGCCAGCAGCACGACTAGCGGCCAAGAGACCCAGTACTTC
TRBD1	TRBV30	TRBJ2-7	.	CAGAGTGYEQYF	TGTGCCGGAGCCGGGACAGGGTACGAGCAGTACTTC
.	TRBV6-5	TRBJ1-5	once	CASSLFSNQPQHF	TGTGCCAGCAGTCTTTTTAGCAATCAGCCCCAGCATTTT
.	TRBV6-1	TRBJ1-5	.	CASSDRFNQPQHF	TGTGCCAGCAGCGACAGGTTTAATCAGCCCCAGCATTTT
.	TRBV5-4	TRBJ2-7	.	CASSLWGITYEQYF	TGTGCCAGCAGCTTGTGGGGGATTACCTACGAGCAGTACTTC